This TCR beta chain was recovered during a study of blood T cell repertoires in COVID-19. The CDR3 spans 14 residues. V lost 5 bases and J lost 7; bases outside the gene matches: 6. CDR1 is LNHDA and CDR2 is SQIVND in the germline V gene (reference sequence). Using immunoSEQ multiplex PCR, the repertoire was profiled, and TCRdb retains in-frame clones only, with some absent. Here the sample spans over 200,000 clones, roughly nine tenths being singletons. The sequence derives from a man aged 40-49 years with acute or convalescent COVID-19. The chain couples TRBV19 to TRBJ2-7; 12 bases map to TRBD2. Specimen: peripheral blood. CDR3 region: CASSRRLAGDEQYF. CDR3 coding DNA: TGTGCCAGTAGTCGCCGACTAGCGGGAGATGAGCAGTACTTC.